Following are 2 T cell receptor beta chains from one sample sequenced in a study of T cells after yellow fever vaccination. In TCRdb, the 5' RACE reads were re-called with MiXCR into one record per CDR3 protein. The sample contains about 260,000 distinct CDR3 sequences, roughly 5.2% of which appear only once. This material consisted of CD4+ T cells sorted from PBMCs, taken on the day of the yellow fever booster vaccination. The receptors were sampled from a man between 18 and 35 years old who received the YFV17D yellow fever vaccine.

This clonotype was counted only a few times. The chain recombines TRBV12-3 or TRBV12-4 with TRBJ2-2; D not resolved. This CDR3 has 16 residues. V lost 2 bases and J 0 bases, leaving 10 bases between the germline ends. In DNA, the CDR3 is TGTGCCAGCAGTTTATTATCTACTTCGAACACCGGGGAGCTGTTTTTT. Protein product: CASSLLSTSNTGELFF.

This clonotype was seen a few times. This sequence joins TRBV5-1 and TRBJ2-2; D unresolved. CDR1 is SGHRS and CDR2 is YFSETQ in the germline V gene. V was trimmed by 0 bases and J by 1 base, leaving 7 bases between them. CDR3 length: 15 amino acids. CDR3 bases: TGCGCCAGCAGCTTGGACAGCAAGAACACCGGGGAGCTGTTTTTT. Translated, it gives CASSLDSKNTGELFF.